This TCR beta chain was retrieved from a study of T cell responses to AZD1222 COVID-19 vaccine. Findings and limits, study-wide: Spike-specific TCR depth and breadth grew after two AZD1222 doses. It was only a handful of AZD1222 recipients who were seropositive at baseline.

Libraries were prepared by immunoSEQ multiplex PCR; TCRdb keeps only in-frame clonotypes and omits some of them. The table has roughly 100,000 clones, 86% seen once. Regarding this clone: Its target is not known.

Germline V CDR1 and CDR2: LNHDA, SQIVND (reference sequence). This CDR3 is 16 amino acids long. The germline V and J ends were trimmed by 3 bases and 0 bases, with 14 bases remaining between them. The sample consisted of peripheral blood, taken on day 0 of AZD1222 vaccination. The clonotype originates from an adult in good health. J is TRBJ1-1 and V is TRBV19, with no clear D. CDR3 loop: CASSIWGGHLNTEAFF. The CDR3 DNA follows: TGTGCCAGTAGTATTTGGGGAGGCCACTTGAACACTGAAGCTTTCTTT.